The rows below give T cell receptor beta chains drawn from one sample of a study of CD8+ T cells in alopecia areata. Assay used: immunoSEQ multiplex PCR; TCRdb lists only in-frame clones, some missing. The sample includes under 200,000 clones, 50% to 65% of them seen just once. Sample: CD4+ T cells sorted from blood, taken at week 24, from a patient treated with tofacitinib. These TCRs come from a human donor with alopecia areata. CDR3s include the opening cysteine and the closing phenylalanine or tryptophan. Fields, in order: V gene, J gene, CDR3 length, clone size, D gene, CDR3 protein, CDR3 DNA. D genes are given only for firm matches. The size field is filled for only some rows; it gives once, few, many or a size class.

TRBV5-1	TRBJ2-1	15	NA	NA	CASSVDRRSLNEQFF	TGCGCCAGCAGCGTCGACAGGCGATCCCTCAATGAGCAGTTCTTC
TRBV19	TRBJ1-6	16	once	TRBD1	CASSSTDRVSNSPLHF	TGTGCCAGTTCTTCCACCGACAGGGTTAGTAATTCACCCCTCCACTTT
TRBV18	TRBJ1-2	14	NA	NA	CASSPLGTGFGYTF	TGTGCCAGCTCACCGTTAGGCACAGGGTTTGGCTACACCTTC
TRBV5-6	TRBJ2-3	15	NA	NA	CASSLGSGGTDTQYF	TGTGCCAGCAGCTTGGGCTCGGGTGGCACAGATACGCAGTATTTT
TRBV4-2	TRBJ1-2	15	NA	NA	CASSQEIAVNYGYTF	TGTGCCAGCAGCCAAGAGATTGCAGTGAACTATGGCTACACCTTC
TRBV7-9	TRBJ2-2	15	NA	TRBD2	CASSWGGANTGELFF	TGTGCCAGCAGCTGGGGGGGTGCGAACACCGGGGAGCTGTTTTTT
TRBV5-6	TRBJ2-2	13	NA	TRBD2	CASGLAGTGELFF	TGTGCCAGCGGACTAGCGGGGACCGGGGAGCTGTTTTTT
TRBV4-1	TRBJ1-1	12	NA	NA	CASSQEGDKQGF	TGCGCCAGCAGCCAAGAAGGGGACAAACAGGGTTTT
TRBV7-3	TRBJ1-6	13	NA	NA	CASSFGFNSPLHF	TGTGCCAGCAGCTTCGGGTTTAATTCACCCCTCCACTTT
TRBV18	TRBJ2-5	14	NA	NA	CASSPPAGQETQYF	TGTGCCAGCTCACCACCCGCAGGGCAAGAGACCCAGTACTTC
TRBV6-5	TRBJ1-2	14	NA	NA	CASSYTGTVYGYTF	TGTGCCAGCAGTTACACCGGGACGGTCTATGGCTACACCTTC
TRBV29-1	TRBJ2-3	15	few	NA	CSVLGAEGNTDTQYF	TGCAGCGTTCTTGGGGCGGAGGGTAACACAGATACGCAGTATTTT
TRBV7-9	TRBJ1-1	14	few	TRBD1	CASSSRGLNTEAFF	TGTGCCAGCAGCTCCAGGGGGCTGAACACTGAAGCTTTCTTT
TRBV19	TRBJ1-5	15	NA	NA	CASTPDSISNQPQHF	TGTGCCAGTACTCCGGACAGTATAAGCAATCAGCCCCAGCATTTT
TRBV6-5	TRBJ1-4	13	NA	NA	CASGQEVNEKLFF	TGTGCCAGCGGTCAGGAAGTTAATGAAAAACTGTTTTTT
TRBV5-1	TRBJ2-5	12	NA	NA	CASSAEQETQYF	TGCGCCAGCAGCGCCGAGCAAGAGACCCAGTACTTC
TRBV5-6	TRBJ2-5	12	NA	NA	CASSLWGETQYF	TGTGCCAGCAGCTTGTGGGGAGAGACCCAGTACTTC
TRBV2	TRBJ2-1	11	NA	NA	CASSVRHEQFF	TGTGCCAGCAGTGTACGCCATGAGCAGTTCTTC
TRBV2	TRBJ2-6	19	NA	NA	CASSESWRQSISGANVLTF	TGTGCCAGCAGTGAATCATGGAGACAGTCGATCTCTGGGGCCAACGTCCTGACTTTC
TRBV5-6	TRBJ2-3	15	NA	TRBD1	CASSRDRGSTDTQYF	TGTGCCAGCAGTCGGGACAGGGGCAGCACAGATACGCAGTATTTT
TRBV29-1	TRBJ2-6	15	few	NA	CSVLLDGSGANVLTF	TGCAGCGTTCTCCTCGACGGGTCTGGGGCCAACGTCCTGACTTTC
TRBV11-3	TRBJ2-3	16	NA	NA	CASSSSGTQGSFTQYF	TGTGCCAGCAGCTCTTCCGGGACCCAGGGTTCGTTTACGCAGTATTTT
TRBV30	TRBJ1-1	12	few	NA	CAWSRARTEAFF	TGTGCCTGGAGTCGGGCCCGCACTGAAGCTTTCTTT
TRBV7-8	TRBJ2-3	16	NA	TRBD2	CASSYRWGGSLDTQYF	TGTGCCAGCAGCTACCGGTGGGGGGGGAGTTTGGATACGCAGTATTTT
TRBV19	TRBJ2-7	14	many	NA	CASSRNRASYEQYF	TGTGCCAGTAGTAGAAACAGGGCCTCCTACGAGCAGTACTTC
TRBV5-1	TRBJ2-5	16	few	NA	CASSLALRGDQETQYF	TGCGCCAGCAGCTTGGCTTTGCGCGGGGACCAAGAGACCCAGTACTTC
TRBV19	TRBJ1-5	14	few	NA	CASSIGRSLGPQHF	TGTGCCAGTAGTATAGGGCGTAGCCTTGGGCCCCAGCATTTT
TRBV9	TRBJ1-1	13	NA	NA	CATRTQQNTEAFF	TGTGCCACCAGGACACAACAAAACACTGAAGCTTTCTTT
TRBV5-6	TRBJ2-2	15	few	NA	CASSIPGANTGELFF	TGTGCCAGCAGTATACCCGGGGCAAACACCGGGGAGCTGTTTTTT
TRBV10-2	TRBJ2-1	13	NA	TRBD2	CARSAGGVNEQFF	TGCGCCAGGAGTGCGGGGGGGGTCAATGAGCAGTTCTTC
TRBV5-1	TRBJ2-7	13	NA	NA	CASSPDSPGEQYF	TGCGCCAGCAGCCCGGACAGTCCGGGGGAGCAGTACTTC
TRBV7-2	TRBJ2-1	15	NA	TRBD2	CASSLGASGYNEQFF	TGTGCCAGCAGCTTAGGGGCTAGCGGGTACAATGAGCAGTTCTTC
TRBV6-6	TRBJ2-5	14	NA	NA	CASSPPHREGTQYF	TGTGCCAGCAGTCCCCCCCATAGGGAAGGGACCCAGTACTTC
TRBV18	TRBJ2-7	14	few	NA	CASSPPTSPDEQYF	TGTGCCAGCTCACCACCAACTAGTCCCGACGAGCAGTACTTC
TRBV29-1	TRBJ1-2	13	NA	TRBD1	CSVAAGQRYGYTF	TGCAGCGTTGCGGCGGGACAGAGATATGGCTACACCTTC
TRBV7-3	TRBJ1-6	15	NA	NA	CASSRDGSEGSPLHF	TGTGCCAGCAGCCGAGATGGCTCCGAGGGTTCACCCCTCCACTTT
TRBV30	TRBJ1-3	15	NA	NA	CAWTGVSGFGNTIYF	TGTGCCTGGACCGGAGTCTCAGGGTTTGGAAACACCATATATTTT
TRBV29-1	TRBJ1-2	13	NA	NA	CSVDTGAGYGYTF	TGCAGCGTTGACACGGGGGCGGGCTATGGCTACACCTTC
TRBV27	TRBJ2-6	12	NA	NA	CASSSGANVLTF	TGTGCCAGCAGCTCTGGGGCCAACGTCCTGACTTTC
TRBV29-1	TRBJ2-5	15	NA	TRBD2	CSVEVSGLAGETQYF	TGCAGCGTTGAAGTATCGGGACTAGCAGGGGAGACCCAGTACTTC
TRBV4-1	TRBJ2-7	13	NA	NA	CASSQVVSYEQYF	TGCGCCAGCAGCCAAGTTGTCAGCTACGAGCAGTACTTC
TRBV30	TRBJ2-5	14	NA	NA	CAWSPPRTAGTQYF	TGTGCCTGGAGTCCTCCTCGGACGGCGGGGACCCAGTACTTC
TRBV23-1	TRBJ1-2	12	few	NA	CASSQGSDGYTF	TGCGCCAGCAGTCAGGGTTCGGATGGCTACACCTTC
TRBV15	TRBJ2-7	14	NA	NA	CATSRDFLNYEQYF	TGTGCCACCAGCAGAGATTTCCTGAACTACGAGCAGTACTTC
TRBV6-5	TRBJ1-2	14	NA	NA	CASRQGSAGYGYTF	TGTGCCAGCAGGCAGGGTTCCGCAGGGTATGGCTACACCTTC
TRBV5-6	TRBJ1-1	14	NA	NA	CASSLSGVDPSAFF	TGTGCCAGCAGCTTGTCAGGGGTCGACCCTAGCGCTTTCTTT
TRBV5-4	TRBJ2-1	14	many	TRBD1	CASSKRDSYNEQFF	TGTGCCAGCAGCAAGAGGGACAGCTACAATGAGCAGTTCTTC
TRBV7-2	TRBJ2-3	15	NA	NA	CASSLSSQGTDTQYF	TGTGCCAGCAGCTTATCGAGTCAGGGGACAGATACGCAGTATTTT
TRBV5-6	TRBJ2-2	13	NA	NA	CASSPDQTGELFF	TGTGCCAGCAGCCCAGACCAAACCGGGGAGCTGTTTTTT
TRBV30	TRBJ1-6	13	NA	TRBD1	CAGGQGNNSPLHF	TGTGCCGGGGGACAGGGGAATAATTCACCCCTCCACTTT
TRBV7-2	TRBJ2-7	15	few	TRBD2	CASSLVGTSGYEQYF	TGTGCCAGCAGCTTAGTAGGGACTAGCGGGTACGAGCAGTACTTC
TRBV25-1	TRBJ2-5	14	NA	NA	CASSEPGPKEAQYF	TGTGCCAGCAGTGAGCCCGGCCCGAAGGAGGCCCAGTACTTC
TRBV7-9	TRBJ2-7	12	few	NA	CASSSSVYEQYF	TGTGCCAGCAGCTCCTCGGTCTACGAGCAGTACTTC
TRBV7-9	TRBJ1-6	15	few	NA	CASSLDPVYNSPLHF	TGTGCCAGCAGCTTAGACCCCGTCTATAATTCACCCCTCCACTTT
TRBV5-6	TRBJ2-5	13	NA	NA	CASSLGIGETQYF	TGTGCCAGCAGCTTGGGGATCGGAGAGACCCAGTACTTC
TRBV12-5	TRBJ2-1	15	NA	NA	CASGLVMEGRGEQFF	TGTGCTAGTGGTTTGGTAATGGAGGGCCGGGGTGAGCAGTTCTTC
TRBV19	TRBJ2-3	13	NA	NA	CASSRGHGDTQYF	TGTGCCAGTAGTAGGGGACACGGGGATACGCAGTATTTT
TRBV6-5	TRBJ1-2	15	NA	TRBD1	CASRPPGQGASGYTF	TGTGCCAGCAGGCCCCCGGGACAGGGGGCTAGTGGCTACACCTTC
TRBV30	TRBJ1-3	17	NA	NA	CAWSRETGSLSGNTIYF	TGTGCCTGGAGTCGAGAGACAGGCTCCCTCTCTGGAAACACCATATATTTT
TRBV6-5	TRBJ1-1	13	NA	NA	CASSFTQNTEAFF	TGTGCCAGCAGTTTCACACAGAACACTGAAGCTTTCTTT